This T cell receptor beta chain is drawn from a study of identical twins. Notes on the study in general: Whereas memory repertoires showed no such difference, abundant cord blood beta clonotypes carried fewer insertions.

This clonotype was recorded at least ten times. The antigen is not known. Each cDNA held unique molecular identifiers, and template switching gave it a universal primer site. TCRdb re-derived calls from the 5' RACE reads in MiXCR, one entry per CDR3 protein. The sample records roughly 690,000 distinct CDR3 sequences, around 5.7% being singletons. The V gene end was trimmed by 9 bases and the J gene end by 0 bases; junction bases not matched to a gene: 9. The CDR3 has 15 residues. The germline V gene encodes CDR1 ENHRY and CDR2 SYGVKD. Healthy Caucasians provided all donations. The sequenced sample consisted of naive T cells sorted from blood. The chain uses TRBV10-3 and TRBJ2-3; the match to TRBD1 covers 7 bases. The clonotype was recovered from a man aged 18 to 35 in good health. The CDR3, as DNA: TGTGCCATTCGGGACAGCGCTTCTAGCACAGATACGCAGTATTTT. Its protein product is CAIRDSASSTDTQYF.